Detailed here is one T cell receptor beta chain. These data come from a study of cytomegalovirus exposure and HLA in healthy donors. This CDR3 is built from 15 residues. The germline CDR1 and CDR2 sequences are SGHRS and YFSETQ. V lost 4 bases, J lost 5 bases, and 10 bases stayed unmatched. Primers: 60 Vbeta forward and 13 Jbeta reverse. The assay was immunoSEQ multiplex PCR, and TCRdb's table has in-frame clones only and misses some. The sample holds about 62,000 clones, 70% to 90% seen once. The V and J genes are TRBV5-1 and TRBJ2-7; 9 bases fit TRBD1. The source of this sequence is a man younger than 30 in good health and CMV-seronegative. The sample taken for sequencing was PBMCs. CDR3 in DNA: TGCGCCAGCAGCGTCTTACCGGGACAGGGCCACGAGCAGTACTTC. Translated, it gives CASSVLPGQGHEQYF.